This TCR beta chain was sequenced for a study of T cell responses to AZD1222 COVID-19 vaccine. In the study overall: Investigators merged groups given second doses at roughly 4 or roughly 12 weeks.

The repertoire was sequenced with immunoSEQ multiplex PCR; TCRdb's copy has only in-frame clones and lacks some. The sample carries 78,000 or so clones, about 91% recorded once. The V and J ends lost 2 bases and 4 bases respectively, with 14 bases between them. The germline V gene encodes CDR1 SEHNR and CDR2 FQNEAQ (reference sequence). The CDR3 covers 15 residues. A word on this clone: Its antigen is not identified.

Study-level results: Repertoire sampling occurred only after the peak T cell response. Just a handful of AZD1222 recipients tested seropositive at baseline.

The V call is TRBV7-9, the J call TRBJ2-5; weak D call: TRBD1 (6 bases). The sequenced sample was peripheral blood, obtained on day 0 of AZD1222 vaccination. This receptor was taken from an adult in good health. The CDR3 coding sequence is TGTGCCAGCAGCTTAAGGGCAGGGGTGGGAGAGACCCAGTACTTC. It translates to CASSLRAGVGETQYF. Supplemented by reference TRBV7-9 and TRBJ2-5, the full variable domain reads DTGVSQNPRHKITKRGQNVTFRCDPISEHNRLYWYRQTLGQGPEFLTYFQNEAQLEKSRLLSDRFSAERPKGSFSTLEIQRTEQGDSAMYLCASSLRAGVGETQYFGPGTRLLVL.